The 3 T cell receptor beta chains below come from one sample, sequenced in a study of blood T cell repertoires in COVID-19. Profiling relied on immunoSEQ multiplex PCR, and the TCRdb table lists in-frame clones only, not all of them. The repertoire holds about 70,000 clones, with over 80% as singletons. The source material was peripheral blood. The receptors derive from a man aged 50 to 60 with active COVID-19.

The chain employs TRBV19 and TRBJ1-1; D unclear. The CDR3 length is 11 residues. Germline lookup yields CDR1 LNHDA and CDR2 SQIVND (reference sequence). With 6 bases removed from V and 5 bases from J, the gap between germline ends came to 7 bases. The CDR3 sequence: CASRRWTEAFF. CDR3 nucleotides: TGTGCCAGTAGGAGGTGGACTGAAGCTTTCTTT.

The rearrangement joins TRBV7-6 to TRBJ2-2; TRBD2 might be the D (6 bases). CDR1 is SGHVS and CDR2 is FNYEAQ in the germline V gene. The CDR3 length is 17 residues. The V end lost 3 bases, the J end lost 2 bases, and 16 bases lay between the germline ends. The CDR3 is CASSLGLTADNTGELFF. The CDR3 nucleotides are TGTGCCAGCAGCTTGGGACTGACGGCTGACAACACCGGGGAGCTGTTTTTT.

The chain's CDR3 is CASRTGGDTQYF. In DNA form, the CDR3 reads TGTGCCAGCAGGACGGGGGGTGATACGCAGTATTTT. The chain employs TRBV2 and TRBJ2-3; 7 bases are a match to TRBD2. Trimming removed 6 bases from V and 6 bases from J; junction bases left unmatched: 3. Germline values: CDR1 SNHLY, CDR2 FYNNEI. The CDR3 has 12 residues.